The source of this T cell receptor beta chain is a study of blood T cell repertoires in COVID-19. Study overall: COVID-19 samples from acute and convalescent phases originated in the United States, Italy and Spain. PBMCs, B-cell-depleted T cells, or T cells were the source of the cDNA or gDNA that made up the material.

The germline CDR1 and CDR2 sequences are LNHNV and YYDKDF (reference sequence). CDR3 length: 16 residues. V lost 0 bases and J lost 7; bases outside the gene matches: 9. Original data processing: Quantification of nucleated cells was approximated via reference gene primer amplification. TCRdb keeps only in-frame clones here, not all; method: immunoSEQ multiplex PCR. That table supplies the V and J calls and clone size; D and trimming were determined from the DNA. The sample shows some 160,000 clones, approximately 90% of them seen only once. The receptor comes from a woman in her sixties or seventies with COVID-19, enrolled during active disease. The V and J genes are TRBV15 and TRBJ2-4, with 7 bases aligning to TRBD2. Sequencing was carried out using peripheral blood. The CDR3 coding sequence is TGTGCCACCAGCAGAGATTTAGCGGGCCCCGGGAACATTCAGTACTTC. Its protein product is CATSRDLAGPGNIQYF.